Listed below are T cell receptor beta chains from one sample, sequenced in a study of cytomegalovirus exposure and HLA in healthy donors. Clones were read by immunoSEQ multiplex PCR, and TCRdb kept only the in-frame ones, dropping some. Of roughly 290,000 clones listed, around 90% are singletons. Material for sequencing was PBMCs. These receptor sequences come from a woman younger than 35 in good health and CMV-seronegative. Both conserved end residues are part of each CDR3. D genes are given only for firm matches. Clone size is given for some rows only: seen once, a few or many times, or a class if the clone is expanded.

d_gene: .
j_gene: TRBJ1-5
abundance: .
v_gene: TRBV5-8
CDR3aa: CASRPTGYWGQPQHF
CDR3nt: TGTGCCAGCAGACCTACAGGGTACTGGGGTCAGCCCCAGCATTTT

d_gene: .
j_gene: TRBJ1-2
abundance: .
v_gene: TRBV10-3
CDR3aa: CAIEDITMRGYTF
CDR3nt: TGTGCCATCGAGGACATAACCATGAGGGGCTACACCTTC

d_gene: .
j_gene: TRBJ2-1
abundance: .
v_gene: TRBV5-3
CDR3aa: CARRRPRGTHNEQFF
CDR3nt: TGTGCCAGAAGAAGACCCCGGGGAACCCACAATGAGCAGTTCTTC

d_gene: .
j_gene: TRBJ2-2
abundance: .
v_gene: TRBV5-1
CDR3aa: CASSLGETTGELFF
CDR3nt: TGCGCCAGCAGCTTGGGGGAGACCACCGGGGAGCTGTTTTTT

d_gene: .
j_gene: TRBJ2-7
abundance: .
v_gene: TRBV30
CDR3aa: CAWADRSEQYF
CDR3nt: TGTGCCTGGGCCGACAGGTCCGAGCAGTACTTC

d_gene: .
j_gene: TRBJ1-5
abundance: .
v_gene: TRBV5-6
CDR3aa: CASSLGGDQPQHF
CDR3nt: TGTGCCAGCAGCTTGGGGGGGGATCAGCCCCAGCATTTT

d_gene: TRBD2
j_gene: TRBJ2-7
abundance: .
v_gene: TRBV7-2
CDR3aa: CASSPQSGGPYEQYF
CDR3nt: TGTGCCAGCAGCCCCCAGTCGGGGGGTCCCTACGAGCAGTACTTC

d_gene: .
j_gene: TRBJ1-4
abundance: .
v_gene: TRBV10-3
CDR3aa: CAILGERESEKLFF
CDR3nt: TGTGCCATCCTCGGGGAGAGGGAGAGTGAAAAACTGTTTTTT

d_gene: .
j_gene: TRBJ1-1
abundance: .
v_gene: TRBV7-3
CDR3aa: CASSLTGGGSEAFF
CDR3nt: TGTGCCAGCAGCTTAACCGGAGGAGGGTCTGAAGCTTTCTTT

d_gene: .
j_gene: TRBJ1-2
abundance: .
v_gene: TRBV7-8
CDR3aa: CASSATGSSYGYTF
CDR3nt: TGTGCCAGCAGCGCTACAGGGTCGTCCTATGGCTACACCTTC

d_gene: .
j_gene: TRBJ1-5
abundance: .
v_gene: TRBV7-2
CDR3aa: CASSLYRLSQPQHF
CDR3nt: TGTGCCAGCAGCTTATACAGGTTGAGTCAGCCCCAGCATTTT

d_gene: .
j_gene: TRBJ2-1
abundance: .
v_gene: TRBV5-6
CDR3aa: CASSLGGPSSYNEQFF
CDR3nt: TGTGCCAGCAGCTTGGGGGGGCCCTCCTCCTACAATGAGCAGTTCTTC

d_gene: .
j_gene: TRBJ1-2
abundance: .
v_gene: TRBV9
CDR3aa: CASSVEGGGNYGYTF
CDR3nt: TGTGCCAGCAGCGTAGAGGGTGGGGGCAACTATGGCTACACCTTC

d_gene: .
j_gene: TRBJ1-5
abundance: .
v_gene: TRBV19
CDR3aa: CASSMVGGQPQHF
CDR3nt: TGTGCCAGTAGTATGGTTGGGGGCCAGCCCCAGCATTTT

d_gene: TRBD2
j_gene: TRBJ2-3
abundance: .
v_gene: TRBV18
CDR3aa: CASSPWGAGLPDTQYF
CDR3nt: TGTGCCAGCTCCCCCTGGGGAGCGGGGTTGCCAGATACGCAGTATTTT

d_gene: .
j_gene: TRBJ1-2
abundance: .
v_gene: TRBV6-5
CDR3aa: CASRPPEGTYGYTF
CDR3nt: TGTGCCAGCCGCCCACCAGAGGGCACCTATGGCTACACCTTC

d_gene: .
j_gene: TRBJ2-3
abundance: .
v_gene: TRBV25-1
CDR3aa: CASTPSTGRPDTQYF
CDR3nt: TGTGCCAGCACCCCATCAACAGGGCGCCCAGATACGCAGTATTTT

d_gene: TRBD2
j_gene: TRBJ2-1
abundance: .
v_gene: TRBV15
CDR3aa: CATSARLAGADYNEQFF
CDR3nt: TGTGCCACCAGCGCGCGACTAGCGGGGGCCGACTACAATGAGCAGTTCTTC

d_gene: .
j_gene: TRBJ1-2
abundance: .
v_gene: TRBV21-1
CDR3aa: CASSKARGNYGYTF
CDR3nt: TGTGCCAGCAGCAAAGCGCGGGGCAACTATGGCTACACCTTC

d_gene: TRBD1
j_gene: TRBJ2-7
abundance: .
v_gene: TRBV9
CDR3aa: CASSPGTGYGPYEQYF
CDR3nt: TGTGCCAGCAGCCCGGGGACAGGGTACGGTCCGTACGAGCAGTACTTC

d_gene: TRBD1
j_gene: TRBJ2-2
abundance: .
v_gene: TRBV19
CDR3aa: CASITTDRGRTGELFF
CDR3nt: TGTGCCAGTATTACGACGGATAGGGGGCGAACCGGGGAGCTGTTTTTT

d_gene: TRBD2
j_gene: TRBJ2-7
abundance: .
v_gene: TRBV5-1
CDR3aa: CASSLGLAGDYEQYF
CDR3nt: TGCGCCAGCAGCCTGGGACTAGCGGGGGACTACGAGCAGTACTTC

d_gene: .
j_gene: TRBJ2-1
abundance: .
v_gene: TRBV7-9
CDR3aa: CASSLATAKSYYNEQFF
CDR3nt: TGTGCCAGCAGCTTAGCTACAGCTAAGAGTTACTACAATGAGCAGTTCTTC

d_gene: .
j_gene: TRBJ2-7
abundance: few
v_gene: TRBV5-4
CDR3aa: CASSLTPPGEQYF
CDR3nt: TGTGCCAGCAGCTTGACCCCCCCGGGGGAGCAGTACTTC

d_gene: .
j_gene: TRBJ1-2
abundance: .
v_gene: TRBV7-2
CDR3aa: CASSPGGGNYGYTF
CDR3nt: TGTGCCAGCAGCCCCGGTGGAGGGAACTATGGCTACACCTTC

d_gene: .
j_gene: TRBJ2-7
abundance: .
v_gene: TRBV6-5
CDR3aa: CASHPMGGAGYEQYF
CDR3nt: TGTGCCAGCCACCCTATGGGGGGTGCCGGCTACGAGCAGTACTTC

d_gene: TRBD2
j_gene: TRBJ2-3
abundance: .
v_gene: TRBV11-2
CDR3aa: CASSFTSGADTRYF
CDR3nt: TGTGCCAGCAGCTTTACTAGCGGGGCAGATACGCGGTATTTT

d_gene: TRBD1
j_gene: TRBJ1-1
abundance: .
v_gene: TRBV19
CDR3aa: CASSINAGGAIGAFF
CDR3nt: TGTGCCAGTAGTATCAACGCAGGGGGTGCGATTGGAGCTTTCTTT

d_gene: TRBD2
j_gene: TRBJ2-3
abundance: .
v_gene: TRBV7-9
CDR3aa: CASSSLISPGGDTQYF
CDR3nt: TGTGCCAGCAGCAGCCTGATTAGCCCGGGAGGAGATACGCAGTATTTT